This passage covers 24 T cell receptor beta chains from one sample sequenced in a study of T cells in Graves' hyperthyroidism and ophthalmopathy. RNA transcripts yielded amplified TCR beta CDR3 regions. A set of HTBI primers served as the primers for a first-round RT-PCR of the TCR CDR3. MiXCR was run by TCRdb on the multiplex PCR reads, yielding one entry per CDR3 protein. Here the sample spans about 290,000 distinct CDR3 sequences, roughly a fifth being singletons. The sample taken for sequencing was blood. The receptors originated from a man aged 45-65 years with Graves' ophthalmopathy.

This clonotype was recorded at least ten times. CDR3 bases: TGTGCCTGGACCCTACAGGGCTTCTATGAAAAACTGTTTTTT. Its protein product is CAWTLQGFYEKLFF. The rearrangement links TRBV30 to TRBJ1-4; D may be TRBD1 (6 bases). V was shortened by 4 bases and J by 6 bases, with 15 bases between the two germline ends. This CDR3 is 14 amino acids long. From germline, CDR1 is GTSNPN and CDR2 SVGIG (reference sequence).

CDR3 sequence (DNA): TGCGCCAGCAGCTTGTCGCCGGGACTAGTCTACGAGCAGTACTTC. Protein sequence: CASSLSPGLVYEQYF. This sequence joins TRBV5-1 and TRBJ2-7; 8 nucleotides match TRBD2. From germline, CDR1 is SGHRS and CDR2 YFSETQ. J gave up 3 bases and V 1 base, and 6 bases lay outside the gene matches. The CDR3 is 15 residues long.

The chain recombines TRBV19 with TRBJ2-5; D not certain. V was trimmed by 2 bases and J by 1 base, leaving 8 bases between them. The CDR3 extends over 14 amino acids. In germline, CDR1 is LNHDA, CDR2 SQIVND (reference sequence). The CDR3 DNA follows: TGTGCCAGTAGTATACAGAGTTCCCAAGAGACCCAGTACTTC. Translated: CASSIQSSQETQYF.

This clonotype was counted many times. The chain employs TRBV11-2 and TRBJ2-7; TRBD2 aligns across 11 bases. V dropped 0 bases and J dropped 3; count of bases not matched to a gene: 4. Germline CDR1 and CDR2: SGHAT and FQNNGV. CDR3 size: 16 residues. This chain's CDR3 is CASSLELAGAHYEQYF. In DNA, the CDR3 is TGTGCCAGCAGCTTAGAACTAGCGGGAGCCCACTACGAGCAGTACTTC.

In this sample, this clonotype turned up a few times. This sequence joins TRBV6-1 and TRBJ1-2, with TRBD1 matching 9 bases. CDR1 is MNHNS and CDR2 is SASEGT in the germline V gene. The CDR3 length is 15 residues. Trimming at V came to 5 bases and at J to 2 bases, leaving 6 bases not matched to a gene. The CDR3 here is CASSPGQGSNYGYTF. DNA for the CDR3: TGTGCCAGCAGTCCCGGACAGGGGTCGAACTATGGCTACACCTTC.

There are a few counts of this clonotype. The gene calls are TRBV14 and TRBJ2-2, with no clear D. V gave up 1 base and J gave up 8 bases, with 14 bases separating them. The CDR3 runs 15 residues. CDR1 is SGHDN and CDR2 is FVKESK in the germline V gene. In nucleotides, the CDR3 is TGTGCCAGCAGCCAAGTCCGACTGGCTACGGGGGAGCTGTTTTTT. Translation: CASSQVRLATGELFF.

This clonotype has a handful of counts. The rearrangement links TRBV28 to TRBJ1-3; no clear D gene. V was cut by 5 bases and J by 2 bases, with 10 bases left in between. This CDR3 has 14 amino acids. The V gene's germline CDR1 is MDHEN and CDR2 SYDVKM. CDR3 amino acids: CASSLQTTGNTIYF. Here the CDR3 DNA reads TGTGCCAGCAGTCTGCAGACAACTGGAAACACCATATATTTT. Looking up the rest from reference TRBV28 and TRBJ1-3 gives the full variable domain: DVKVTQSSRYLVKRTGEKVFLECVQDMDHENMFWYRQDPGLGLRLIYFSYDVKMKEKGDIPEGYSVSREKKERFSLILESASTNQTSMYLCASSLQTTGNTIYFGEGSWLTVV.

The V call is TRBV6-1, the J call TRBJ2-7, with a weak D call TRBD2 (5 bases). CDR1 is MNHNS and CDR2 is SASEGT in the germline V gene. This CDR3 has 13 amino acids. Trimming left V 5 bases short and J 5 bases short, with 13 bases between. The CDR3 is CASSREAPHEQYF. CDR3 nucleotide sequence: TGTGCCAGCAGTCGGGAAGCCCCCCACGAGCAGTACTTC.

This rearrangement joins TRBV6-9 to TRBJ2-5; TRBD2 is a possible D gene (6 bases). CDR1 is MNHGY, CDR2 SVAAGI, per germline. V was cut by 4 bases and J by 2 bases, with 11 bases left in between. The CDR3 runs to 14 residues. The CDR3 is CASSSSGLQETQYF. DNA of the CDR3: TGTGCCAGCAGTTCCTCGGGACTGCAAGAGACCCAGTACTTC.

J is TRBJ2-7 and V is TRBV7-9, with TRBD2 matching over 12 bases. The CDR3 contains 15 residues. CDR1 and CDR2 (germline): SEHNR, FQNEAQ (reference sequence). Germline trimming cut 4 bases from V and 2 bases from J; bases unmatched to any gene: 3. DNA of the CDR3: TGTGCCAGCAGCTCTAGCGGGAGGGCCGCCTACGAGCAGTACTTC. It specifies CASSSSGRAAYEQYF.

This clonotype has ten or more counts. The gene calls are TRBV28 and TRBJ2-4; 10 bases are a match to TRBD2. The J segment lost 7 bases and the V segment lost 5 bases, leaving 11 bases of the junction unmatched. Germline CDR1 is MDHEN and CDR2 is SYDVKM. The CDR3 has 16 amino acids. The CDR3 bases are TGTGCCAGCAGTCCCGTCGGACTAGCGGAGAAGAACATTCAGTACTTC. This sequence encodes CASSPVGLAEKNIQYF.

The chain couples TRBV5-5 to TRBJ2-3; D is perhaps TRBD2 (6 bases). CDR3 length equals 14 residues. The germline V and J ends were trimmed by 3 bases and 6 bases, with 14 bases remaining between them. Germline values: CDR1 SGHKS, CDR2 YYEKEE (reference sequence). CDR3 coding DNA: TGTGCCAGCAGCTCAGCGCCGGGAGCGGATACGCAGTATTTT. This encodes CASSSAPGADTQYF. Looking up the rest from reference TRBV5-5 and TRBJ2-3 gives the full variable domain: DAGVTQSPTHLIKTRGQQVTLRCSPISGHKSVSWYQQVLGQGPQFIFQYYEKEERGRGNFPDRFSARQFPNYSSELNVNALLLGDSALYLCASSSAPGADTQYFGPGTRLTVL.

The DNA of the CDR3 is TGTGCCAGCAGCCCAGCCGGGACAGGGGGTTCTCTCTACGAGCAGTACTTC. Translating gives CASSPAGTGGSLYEQYF. The rearrangement uses TRBV9 and TRBJ2-7, with TRBD1 identical over 11 bases. Germline loops: CDR1 SGDLS, CDR2 YYNGEE. J lost 3 bases, V lost 4 bases, and 12 bases had no gene match. The CDR3 spans 17 residues.

This clonotype has a count of ten or more. V usage is TRBV27 and J usage is TRBJ1-2, with D possibly matching TRBD1 (6 bases). CDR3 length equals 14 residues. The germline V gene encodes CDR1 MNHEY and CDR2 SMNVEV (reference sequence). V lost 5 bases to trimming and J lost 3 bases, with 13 bases between them. This CDR3 reads CASSRAGGDYGYTF. CDR3 DNA: TGTGCCAGCAGTCGGGCGGGGGGCGACTATGGCTACACCTTC.

This clonotype was recorded a few times. The chain recombines TRBV3-1 with TRBJ2-3; D unclear. This CDR3 contains 14 residues. From germline, CDR1 is LGHDT and CDR2 YNNKEL (reference sequence). Trimming took 4 bases from V and 4 from J, leaving 12 bases between them. Here the CDR3 DNA reads TGTGCCAGCAGCCCATTCACCCTCCCAGATACGCAGTATTTT. Protein: CASSPFTLPDTQYF.

This clonotype has just a few counts. V and J are TRBV24-1 and TRBJ2-3; 7 nucleotides align to TRBD1. CDR3 length equals 13 residues. Germline assignment: CDR1 KGHDR and CDR2 SFDVKD. With 3 bases clipped from V and 12 bases from J, the junction kept 8 bases outside the gene matches. CDR3: CATSDPGQPSQYF. CDR3 in DNA: TGTGCCACCAGTGATCCGGGACAGCCCTCACAGTATTTT.

The chain joins TRBV11-2 to TRBJ2-5; D is ambiguous. The CDR3 runs 13 residues. Germline CDR1 is SGHAT and CDR2 is FQNNGV. V lost 0 bases, J lost 9 bases, and 11 bases lay in between. The chain's CDR3 is CASSLDGRTPQYF. The CDR3 nucleotides read TGTGCCAGCAGCTTAGATGGAAGGACCCCCCAGTACTTC.

The chain couples TRBV5-5 to TRBJ2-2, with TRBD2 matching 8 bases. V was pared by 4 bases and J by 5 bases, with 13 bases of the junction left unmatched. Germline CDR1 SGHKS, CDR2 YYEKEE (reference sequence). The CDR3 is 17 amino acids. CDR3 sequence (DNA): TGTGCCAGCAGCCAATCCCCCGGGACTAGAGATACCGGGGAGCTGTTTTTT. Amino acids: CASSQSPGTRDTGELFF. The full variable domain, rest sourced from reference TRBV5-5 and TRBJ2-2, is DAGVTQSPTHLIKTRGQQVTLRCSPISGHKSVSWYQQVLGQGPQFIFQYYEKEERGRGNFPDRFSARQFPNYSSELNVNALLLGDSALYLCASSQSPGTRDTGELFFGEGSRLTVL.

In this sample, this clonotype turned up a few times. The gene calls are TRBV15 and TRBJ1-4, with D perhaps matching TRBD1 (5 bases). Germline CDR1 is LNHNV and CDR2 is YYDKDF (reference sequence). The CDR3 length is 13 residues. The V gene lost 8 bases and the J gene lost 8 bases, with 15 bases spanning the gap. CDR3 bases: TGTGCCACCGGGAGCTGGGGCGAGGAAAAACTGTTTTTT. Translation: CATGSWGEEKLFF.

V and J are TRBV16 and TRBJ2-7; D ambiguous. Germline CDR1 and CDR2: KGHSY and FQNENV. Trimming cost V 1 base and J 4 bases, with 8 bases left between them. The CDR3 contains 13 residues. The CDR3 loop is CASSQLTGYEQYF. CDR3 DNA: TGTGCCAGCAGCCAATTAACTGGGTACGAGCAGTACTTC.

As regards this clonotype: A read error may explain this, as a much larger clone is one base away. The rearrangement uses TRBV2 and TRBJ1-2; D is uncertain. Germline V CDR1 and CDR2: SNHLY, FYNNEI. This CDR3 comprises 13 residues. The V and J ends lost 4 bases and 3 bases respectively, with 9 bases between them. CDR3 DNA: TGTGCCAGCAGTGTCCAGATGTACTATGGCTACACCTTC. Translating it yields CASSVQMYYGYTF.

A remark on this clonotype: A clone one base away is much larger, so this may be a read error. The gene calls are TRBV2 and TRBJ2-5; 7 bases are shared with TRBD2. Trimming cost V 7 bases and J 5 bases; bases outside gene matches: 7. The CDR3 is 13 residues long. Germline V gives CDR1 SNHLY, CDR2 FYNNEI. CDR3 loop: CASTNGAGETQYF. The CDR3 DNA is TGTGCCAGCACGAATGGAGCGGGGGAGACCCAGTACTTC.

J is TRBJ1-1 and V is TRBV4-1; a possible D gene is TRBD1 (5 bases). The CDR3 has 16 residues. With 6 bases removed from V and 5 bases from J, the gap between germline ends came to 22 bases. Germline V CDR1 and CDR2: MGHRA, YSYEKL. The CDR3 is CASRRIVRERTTEAFF. In nucleotides, the CDR3 is TGCGCCAGCAGGCGTATCGTCAGGGAGAGGACTACTGAAGCTTTCTTT.

The CDR3 protein is CASYTTGGRETQYF. CDR3 DNA: TGTGCCAGCTACACGACGGGAGGTCGGGAGACCCAGTACTTC. This chain connects TRBV2 to TRBJ2-5; 7 positions agree with TRBD2. This CDR3 comprises 14 residues. V was clipped by 8 bases and J by 5 bases; unmatched bases: 11. CDR1 and CDR2 (germline): SNHLY, FYNNEI. Looking up the rest from reference TRBV2 and TRBJ2-5 gives the full variable domain: EPEVTQTPSHQVTQMGQEVILRCVPISNHLYFYWYRQILGQKVEFLVSFYNNEISEKSEIFDDQFSVERPDGSNFTLKIRSTKLEDSAMYFCASYTTGGRETQYFGPGTRLLVL.